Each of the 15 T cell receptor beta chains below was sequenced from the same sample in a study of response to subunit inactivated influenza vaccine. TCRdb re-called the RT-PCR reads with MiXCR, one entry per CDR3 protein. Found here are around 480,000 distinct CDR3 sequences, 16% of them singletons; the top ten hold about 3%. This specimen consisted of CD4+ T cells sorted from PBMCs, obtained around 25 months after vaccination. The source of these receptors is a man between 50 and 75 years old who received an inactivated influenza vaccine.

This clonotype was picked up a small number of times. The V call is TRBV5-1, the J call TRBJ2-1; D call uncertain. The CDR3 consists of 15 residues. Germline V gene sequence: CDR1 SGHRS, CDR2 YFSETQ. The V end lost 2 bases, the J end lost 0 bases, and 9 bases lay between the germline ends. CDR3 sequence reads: CASSFFLTSYNEQFF. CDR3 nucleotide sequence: TGCGCCAGCAGCTTCTTCTTGACCTCCTACAATGAGCAGTTCTTC.

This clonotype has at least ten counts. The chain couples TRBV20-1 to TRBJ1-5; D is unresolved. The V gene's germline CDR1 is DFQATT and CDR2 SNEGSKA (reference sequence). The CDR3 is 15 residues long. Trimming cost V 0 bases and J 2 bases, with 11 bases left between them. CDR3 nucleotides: TGCAGTGCTAGAGAGTTTGGCCTTGGCAATCAGCCCCAGCATTTT. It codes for CSAREFGLGNQPQHF.

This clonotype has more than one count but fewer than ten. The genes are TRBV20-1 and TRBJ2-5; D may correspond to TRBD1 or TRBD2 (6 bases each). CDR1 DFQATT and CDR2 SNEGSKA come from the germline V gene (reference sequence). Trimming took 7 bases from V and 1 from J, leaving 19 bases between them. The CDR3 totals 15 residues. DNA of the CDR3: TGCAGTGGTACTAGAGGGGGGAGGCCCCAAGAGACCCAGTACTTC. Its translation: CSGTRGGRPQETQYF.

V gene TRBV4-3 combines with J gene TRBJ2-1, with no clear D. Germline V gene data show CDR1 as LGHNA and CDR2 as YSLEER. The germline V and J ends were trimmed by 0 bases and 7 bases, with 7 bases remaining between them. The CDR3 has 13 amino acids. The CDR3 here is CASSQDWWNEQFF. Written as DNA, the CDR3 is TGCGCCAGCAGCCAAGATTGGTGGAATGAGCAGTTCTTC.

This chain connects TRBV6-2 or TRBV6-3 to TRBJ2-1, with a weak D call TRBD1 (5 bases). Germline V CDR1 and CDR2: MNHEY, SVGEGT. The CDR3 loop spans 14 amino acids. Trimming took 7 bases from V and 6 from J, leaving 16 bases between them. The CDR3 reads CASIHAIDSNEQFF. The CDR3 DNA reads TGTGCCAGCATTCATGCGATCGACAGCAATGAGCAGTTCTTC.

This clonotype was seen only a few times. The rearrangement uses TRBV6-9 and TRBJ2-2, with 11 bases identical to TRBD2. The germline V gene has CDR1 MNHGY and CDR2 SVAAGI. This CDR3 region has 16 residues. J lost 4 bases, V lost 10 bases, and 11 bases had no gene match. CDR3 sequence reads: CATKTSGDGLTGELFF. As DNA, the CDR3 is TGTGCCACCAAGACTAGCGGGGATGGGCTCACCGGGGAGCTGTTTTTT.

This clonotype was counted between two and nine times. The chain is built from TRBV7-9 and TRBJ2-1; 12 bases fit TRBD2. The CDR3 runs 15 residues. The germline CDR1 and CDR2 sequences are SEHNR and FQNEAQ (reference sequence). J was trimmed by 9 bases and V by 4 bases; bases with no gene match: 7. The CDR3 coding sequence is TGTGCCAGCAGCTCTACCCGACTAGCGGGGGCTGAGCAGTTCTTC. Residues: CASSSTRLAGAEQFF.

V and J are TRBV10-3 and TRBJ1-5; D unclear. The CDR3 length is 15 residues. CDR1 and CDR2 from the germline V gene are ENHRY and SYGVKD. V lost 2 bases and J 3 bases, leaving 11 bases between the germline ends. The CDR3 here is CAISESMGNNQPQHF. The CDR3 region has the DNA TGTGCCATCAGTGAGAGCATGGGGAACAATCAGCCCCAGCATTTT.

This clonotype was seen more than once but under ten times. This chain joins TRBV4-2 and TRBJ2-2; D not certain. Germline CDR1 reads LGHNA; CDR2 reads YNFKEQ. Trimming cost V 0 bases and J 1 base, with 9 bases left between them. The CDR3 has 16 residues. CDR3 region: CASSQEFARNTGELFF. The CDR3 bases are TGTGCCAGCAGCCAAGAATTCGCCCGGAACACCGGGGAGCTGTTTTTT.

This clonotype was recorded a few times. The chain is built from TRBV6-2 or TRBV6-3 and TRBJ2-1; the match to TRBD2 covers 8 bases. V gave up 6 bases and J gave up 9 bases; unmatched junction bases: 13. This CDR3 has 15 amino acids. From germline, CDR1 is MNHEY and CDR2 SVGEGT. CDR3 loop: CASRLEGTRLREQFF. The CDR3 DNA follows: TGTGCCAGCAGGCTCGAGGGGACTAGACTCCGTGAGCAGTTCTTC.

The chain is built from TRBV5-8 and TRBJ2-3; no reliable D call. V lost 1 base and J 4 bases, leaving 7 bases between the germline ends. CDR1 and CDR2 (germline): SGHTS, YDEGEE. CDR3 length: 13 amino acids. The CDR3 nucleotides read TGTGCCAGCAGCTTGCTGTGGGCAGATACGCAGTATTTT. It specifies CASSLLWADTQYF.

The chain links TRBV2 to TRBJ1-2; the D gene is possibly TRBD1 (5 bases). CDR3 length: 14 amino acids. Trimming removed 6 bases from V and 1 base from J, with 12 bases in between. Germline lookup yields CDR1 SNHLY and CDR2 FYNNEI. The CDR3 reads CASSNSGGNYGYTF. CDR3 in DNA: TGTGCCAGCAGCAACTCCGGGGGTAACTATGGCTACACCTTC.

The chain's CDR3 is CASSRTSGGAGTDTQYF. CDR3 DNA sequence: TGTGCCAGCAGCCGGACTAGCGGGGGGGCCGGTACAGATACGCAGTATTTT. V gene TRBV7-2 combines with J gene TRBJ2-3, with 15 bases fitting TRBD2. This CDR3 has 17 residues. J gave up 3 bases and V 5 bases, and 6 bases lay outside the gene matches. CDR1 is SGHTA, CDR2 FQGNSA, per germline.

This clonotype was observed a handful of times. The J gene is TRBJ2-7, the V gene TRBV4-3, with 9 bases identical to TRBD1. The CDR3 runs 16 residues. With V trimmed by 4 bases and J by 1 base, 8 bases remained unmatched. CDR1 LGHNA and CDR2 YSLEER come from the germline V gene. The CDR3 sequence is CASSPSGTGFSYEQYF. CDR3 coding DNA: TGCGCCAGCAGCCCCTCAGGGACAGGGTTTTCCTACGAGCAGTACTTC.

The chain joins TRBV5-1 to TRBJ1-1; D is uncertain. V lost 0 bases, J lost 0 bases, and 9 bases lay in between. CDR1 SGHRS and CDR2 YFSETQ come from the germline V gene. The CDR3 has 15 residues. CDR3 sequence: CASSLDLGVNTEAFF. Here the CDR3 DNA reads TGCGCCAGCAGCTTGGATCTGGGAGTGAACACTGAAGCTTTCTTT.